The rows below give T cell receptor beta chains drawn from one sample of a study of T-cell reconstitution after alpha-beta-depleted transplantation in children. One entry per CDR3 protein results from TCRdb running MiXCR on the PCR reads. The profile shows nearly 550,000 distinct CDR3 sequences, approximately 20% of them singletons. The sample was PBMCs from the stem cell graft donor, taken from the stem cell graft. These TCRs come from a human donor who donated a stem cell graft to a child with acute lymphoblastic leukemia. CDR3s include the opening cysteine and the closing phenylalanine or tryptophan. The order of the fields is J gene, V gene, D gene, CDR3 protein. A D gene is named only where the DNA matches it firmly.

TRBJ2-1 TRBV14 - CASSQGPAPAGQRVYNEQFF
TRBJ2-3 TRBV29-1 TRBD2 CSVVDTSGTDTQYF
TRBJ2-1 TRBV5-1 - CASSLVWLGQRLHEQFF
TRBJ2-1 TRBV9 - CASSGPRNEQFF
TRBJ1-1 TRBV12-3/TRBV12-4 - CATDPGLPNTEAFF
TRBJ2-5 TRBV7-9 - CASSSPGWYEETQYF
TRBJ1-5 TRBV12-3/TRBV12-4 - CASTPDSSNQPQHF
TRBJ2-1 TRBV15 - CATSREAGEGLFF
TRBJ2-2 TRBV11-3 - CASSSRGDPNTGELFF
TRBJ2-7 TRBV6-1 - CASSEAVSYEQYF
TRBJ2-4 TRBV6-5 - CASSSRRRGVAKNIQYF
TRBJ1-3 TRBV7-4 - CASSLGGLRRNTIYF
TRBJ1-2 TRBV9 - CASSPGGAYGYTF
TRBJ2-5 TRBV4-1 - CASSQGQIQETQYF
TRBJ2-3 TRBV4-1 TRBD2 CASSQGASGSGVDTQYF
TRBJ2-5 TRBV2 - CASSGTGHETQYF